This T cell receptor (beta chain) derives from a study of blood T cell repertoires in COVID-19. Background on the study: Collection of acute and convalescent COVID-19 samples took place in the United States, Italy and Spain. T cells, B-cell-depleted T cells, or PBMCs provided the cDNA or gDNA that served as material.

Trimming took 5 bases from V and 3 from J, leaving 14 bases between them. The CDR3 loop spans 15 amino acids. Germline V CDR1 and CDR2: SEHNR, FQNEAQ (reference sequence). Original handling: Reference gene primer amplification gave nucleated cell count estimates. Generated by immunoSEQ multiplex PCR, the TCRdb table keeps only in-frame clones and is missing some. The DNA was the basis for D and trimming; V, J and clone size are from that table. Altogether 150,000 to 200,000 clones are present, 85% being singletons, with the ten largest covering approximately 3.3%. The sequenced sample was peripheral blood. This sequence was found in a human donor with acute or convalescent COVID-19. The donor label of this sample is uncertain. The chain uses TRBV7-9 and TRBJ2-1; D perhaps matches TRBD1 (6 bases). CDR3 in amino acids: CASSRQGIGYNEQFF. The CDR3 nucleotides are TGTGCCAGCAGCCGGCAGGGGATAGGCTACAATGAGCAGTTCTTC.